A selection of T cell receptor beta chains follows, all from one sample in a study of OX40 agonist ivuxolimab in advanced cancers. The protocol was immunoSEQ multiplex PCR, while the TCRdb copy is restricted to in-frame clones and leaves out a portion. The table records around 64,000 clones, about 80% of them present only once. Sample: CD4+ or CD8+ T cells sorted from blood, taken in a trial of the OX40 agonist ivuxolimab. All receptors come from an adult with an advanced solid tumor such as melanoma, head and neck, liver or kidney cancer. Each CDR3 is given with its conserved first and last residue. D genes are given only for firm matches. Some rows mark clone size as missing; the rest say once, few, many or name a class of expanded clone.

d_call clone_size j_call v_call cdr3_aa cdr3_nt
TRBD1 once TRBJ1-5 TRBV19 CASSIEGGDRGLVSNQPQHF TGTGCCAGTAGTATAGAAGGGGGGGACAGGGGACTCGTGAGCAATCAGCCCCAGCATTTT
TRBD2 . TRBJ2-1 TRBV11-3 CASSGGGASYNEQFF TGTGCCAGCAGCGGCGGGGGGGCCTCCTACAATGAGCAGTTCTTC
. . TRBJ1-1 TRBV30 CAWTMGLSNTEAFF TGTGCCTGGACGATGGGACTTTCGAACACTGAAGCTTTCTTT
TRBD2 once TRBJ2-5 TRBV15 CATSRGGTSMETQYF TGTGCCACCAGCAGAGGAGGGACTAGTATGGAGACCCAGTACTTC
. . TRBJ1-4 TRBV5-6 CASSGRANEKLFF TGTGCCAGCAGCGGGAGGGCTAATGAAAAACTGTTTTTT
. . TRBJ2-2 TRBV6-5 CATMSSTGELFF TGTGCCACCATGTCTAGCACCGGGGAGCTGTTTTTT
. . TRBJ1-5 TRBV7-9 CASQNTGNRLSQPQHF TGTGCCAGCCAGAATACAGGGAACAGACTTAGCCAGCCTCAGCATTTT
TRBD2 . TRBJ2-7 TRBV30 CAWSGDGRAGYYEQYF TGTGCCTGGAGTGGGGACGGGAGGGCAGGGTACTACGAGCAGTACTTC
TRBD1 . TRBJ2-5 TRBV9 CASSVEAGGRETQYF TGTGCCAGCAGCGTAGAGGCAGGGGGCAGGGAGACCCAGTACTTC
TRBD1 . TRBJ1-3 TRBV2 CASSRDSSGNTIYF TGTGCCAGCAGCAGGGACAGCTCTGGAAACACCATATATTTT
. . TRBJ1-1 TRBV5-4 CASSLDGRGAFF TGTGCCAGCAGCTTGGACGGACGGGGAGCTTTCTTT
TRBD2 . TRBJ2-3 TRBV5-1 CASSLARAGYTDTQYF TGCGCCAGCAGCTTGGCCCGAGCGGGGTACACAGATACGCAGTATTTT
. . TRBJ1-4 TRBV5-5 CASSSTGSHEKLFF TGTGCCAGCAGCTCCACAGGGAGTCATGAAAAACTGTTTTTT
TRBD2 . TRBJ2-3 TRBV5-1 CASSVAGGPGTDTQYF TGCGCCAGCAGCGTAGCGGGGGGGCCAGGCACAGATACGCAGTATTTT
. . TRBJ1-4 TRBV6-6 CASKKNGGLSEKLFF TGTGCCAGCAAAAAAAATGGGGGGCTGAGTGAAAAACTGTTTTTT
. few TRBJ1-2 TRBV30 CAWSGGELVVDYGYTF TGTGCCTGGAGTGGAGGGGAACTGGTTGTTGACTATGGCTACACCTTC
TRBD2 . TRBJ2-5 TRBV6-5 CASSYSRAGGETQYF TGTGCCAGCAGTTACTCCCGAGCGGGGGGCGAGACCCAGTACTTC
. . TRBJ1-1 TRBV12-5 CASAVGVLGNTEAFF TGTGCTAGTGCCGTAGGGGTTTTGGGAAACACTGAAGCTTTCTTT
TRBD1 few TRBJ1-2 TRBV4-3 CASSQDAGGPNYGYTF TGCGCCAGCAGCCAAGATGCAGGGGGCCCGAACTATGGCTACACCTTC
. . TRBJ2-2 TRBV5-1 CASSLKGASGELFF TGCGCCAGCAGCTTAAAAGGGGCATCCGGGGAGCTGTTTTTT
. . TRBJ2-3 TRBV7-2 CASSTSPSTDTQYF TGTGCCAGCAGCACCTCCCCCTCCACAGATACGCAGTATTTT
. . TRBJ1-4 TRBV5-5 CASSLVGIVNEKLFF TGTGCCAGCAGCTTGGTGGGGATTGTTAATGAAAAACTGTTTTTT
TRBD2 . TRBJ2-7 TRBV18 CASSQGTSRGEQYF TGTGCCAGCTCACAGGGGACTAGCAGGGGCGAGCAGTACTTC
TRBD1 . TRBJ1-2 TRBV7-7 CASSPGRDRGPTNYGYTF TGTGCTAGCAGCCCCGGCCGGGACAGGGGGCCGACTAACTATGGCTACACCTTC
. few TRBJ2-7 TRBV5-6 CASSLGSTYEQYF TGTGCCAGCAGCCTCGGGTCGACCTACGAGCAGTACTTC
TRBD2 . TRBJ2-7 TRBV10-3 CAATSGGLEQYF TGTGCCGCAACCTCGGGGGGGCTCGAGCAGTACTTC
. . TRBJ1-3 TRBV7-6 CASSLAAGNTIYF TGTGCCAGCAGCTTAGCGGCCGGAAACACCATATATTTT
. . TRBJ1-4 TRBV6-1 CASSESTREKLFF TGTGCCAGCAGTGAATCGACACGGGAAAAACTGTTTTTT
. . TRBJ1-2 TRBV4-1 CASSQAAGASYGYTF TGCGCCAGCAGCCAAGCTGCGGGGGCGAGCTATGGCTACACCTTC
TRBD1 . TRBJ1-4 TRBV5-4 CASSPTGSVNEKLFF TGTGCCAGCAGCCCGACAGGGAGTGTGAATGAAAAACTGTTTTTT
. . TRBJ1-3 TRBV7-6 CASRLGRDSGNTIYF TGTGCCAGCAGACTAGGGCGGGACTCTGGAAACACCATATATTTT
. . TRBJ1-1 TRBV6-1 CASSEGDWRAFF TGTGCCAGCAGTGAAGGGGACTGGCGAGCTTTCTTT
. few TRBJ1-1 TRBV2 CASTSGAYTEAFF TGTGCCAGCACCTCAGGGGCCTACACTGAAGCTTTCTTT
. . TRBJ1-1 TRBV10-3 CAISESWVPAEAFF TGTGCCATCAGTGAGAGTTGGGTACCTGCTGAAGCTTTCTTT
. . TRBJ2-1 TRBV5-4 CASSFPGQSEQFF TGTGCCAGCAGCTTTCCGGGACAAAGTGAGCAGTTCTTC
. medium-sized TRBJ2-5 TRBV6-1 CASSEAWALATQYF TGTGCCAGCAGTGAAGCCTGGGCACTAGCAACCCAGTACTTC
TRBD2 . TRBJ2-7 TRBV11-2 CASSKTSGVYEQYF TGTGCCAGCAGCAAGACTAGCGGGGTCTACGAGCAGTACTTC
. . TRBJ2-1 TRBV25-1 CASTHPTYNEQFF TGTGCCAGCACCCACCCCACCTACAATGAGCAGTTCTTC
. few TRBJ2-1 TRBV7-9 CASSYREHNEQFF TGTGCCAGCAGCTATCGGGAGCACAATGAGCAGTTCTTC
. . TRBJ1-5 TRBV5-8 CASSDSDSNQPQHF TGTGCCAGCAGTGACAGCGATAGCAATCAGCCCCAGCATTTT
TRBD1 . TRBJ1-4 TRBV27 CASSKTGANEKLFF TGTGCCAGCAGTAAGACAGGGGCTAATGAAAAACTGTTTTTT
. . TRBJ1-1 TRBV19 CASSPRNTEAFF TGTGCCAGTAGTCCGCGGAACACTGAAGCTTTCTTT
. . TRBJ2-5 TRBV11-2 CASMGRDLRGTQYF TGTGCCAGCATGGGCAGGGACTTACGGGGGACCCAGTACTTC
TRBD1 once TRBJ2-7 TRBV11-1 CASSTTPGQNYEQYF TGTGCCAGCAGCACTACCCCGGGACAGAACTACGAGCAGTACTTC
TRBD2 few TRBJ2-3 TRBV4-1 CASSLGLAGGEDTQYF TGCGCCAGCAGTCTTGGACTAGCGGGGGGCGAGGATACGCAGTATTTT
TRBD2 . TRBJ2-7 TRBV19 CASSKLAGGPSYEQYF TGTGCCAGTAGTAAACTAGCGGGGGGCCCTTCCTACGAGCAGTACTTC
. once TRBJ1-6 TRBV27 CASSFRVTYNSPLHF TGTGCCAGCAGTTTCAGGGTAACCTATAATTCACCCCTCCACTTT
. once TRBJ1-2 TRBV20-1 CSARDSGGYTF TGCAGTGCTAGGGACTCGGGTGGCTACACCTTC
. . TRBJ2-7 TRBV6-5 CASSYQQSSYEQYF TGTGCCAGCAGTTACCAGCAGAGTTCCTACGAGCAGTACTTC
. few TRBJ1-5 TRBV27 CASSSTMGVSNQPQHF TGTGCCAGCAGTTCGACCATGGGGGTAAGCAATCAGCCCCAGCATTTT
. . TRBJ1-1 TRBV7-2 CASLVMNTEAFF TGTGCCAGCCTCGTTATGAACACTGAAGCTTTCTTT
. . TRBJ1-6 TRBV15 CATSREQVQGGNSPLHF TGTGCCACCAGCAGAGAGCAAGTACAGGGAGGTAATTCACCCCTCCACTTT
TRBD2 . TRBJ2-1 TRBV19 CASSRGLAGPSSYNEQFF TGTGCCAGTAGTAGGGGACTAGCGGGTCCAAGCTCCTACAATGAGCAGTTCTTC